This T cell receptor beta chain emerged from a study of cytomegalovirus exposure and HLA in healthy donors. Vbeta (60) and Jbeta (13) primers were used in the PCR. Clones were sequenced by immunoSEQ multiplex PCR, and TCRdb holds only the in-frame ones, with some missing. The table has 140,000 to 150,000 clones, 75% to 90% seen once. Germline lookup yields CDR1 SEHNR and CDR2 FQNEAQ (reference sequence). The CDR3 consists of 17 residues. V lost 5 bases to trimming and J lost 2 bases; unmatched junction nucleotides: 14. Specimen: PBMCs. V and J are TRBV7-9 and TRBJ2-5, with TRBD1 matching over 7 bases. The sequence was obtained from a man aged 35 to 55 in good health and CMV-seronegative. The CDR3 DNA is TGTGCCAGCAGCCCACTCGGCCGGACAGGATTACAAGAGACCCAGTACTTC. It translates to CASSPLGRTGLQETQYF. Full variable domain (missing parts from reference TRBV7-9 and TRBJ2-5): DTGVSQNPRHKITKRGQNVTFRCDPISEHNRLYWYRQTLGQGPEFLTYFQNEAQLEKSRLLSDRFSAERPKGSFSTLEIQRTEQGDSAMYLCASSPLGRTGLQETQYFGPGTRLLVL.